The 6 T cell receptor beta chains in this list originate from one sample, sequenced in a study of PD-1 blockade in classical Hodgkin lymphoma. Profiled with immunoSEQ multiplex PCR; TCRdb holds only in-frame clones, not every one. The sample yields several thousand clones, around 79% seen once. Regarding time point: cycle 4 day 1 (C4D1), after around six weeks of nivolumab. No patient escaped relapse after autologous stem cell transplantation, and brentuximab vedotin exposure varied. Magnetic depletion of non-target cells from thawed PBMCs yielded purified CD8+ T cells. Sample: CD8+ T cells from blood, taken before the fourth cycle of nivolumab. The receptors stem from a human donor with classical Hodgkin lymphoma.

The gene calls are TRBV7-2 and TRBJ2-3, with D possibly matching TRBD2 (7 bases). Per the germline V gene, CDR1 is SGHTA and CDR2 is FQGNSA. Trimming pared 6 bases from V and 0 bases from J, leaving 19 bases between. The CDR3 runs 17 residues. The DNA for the CDR3 is TGTGCCAGCAGTCTCAGGAGGGGGGGACGGAGCACAGATACGCAGTATTTT. Protein product: CASSLRRGGRSTDTQYF.

This clone was found once. V and J are TRBV5-6 and TRBJ2-7; D unresolved. Germline assignment: CDR1 SGHDT and CDR2 YYEEEE. Trimming shortened V by 0 bases and J by 3 bases, and 10 bases separated the two germline ends. The CDR3 totals 14 residues. This CDR3 is CASSLAQVVYEQYF. CDR3 DNA: TGTGCCAGCAGCTTGGCTCAGGTAGTCTACGAGCAGTACTTC.

The chain employs TRBV10-3 and TRBJ2-7; D is possibly TRBD2 (5 bases). The CDR3 is made up of 15 amino acids. The germline V gene has CDR1 ENHRY and CDR2 SYGVKD. V was pared by 3 bases and J by 2 bases, with 14 bases between. CDR3 protein: CAISEGEGRTYEQYF. The CDR3 region has the DNA TGTGCCATCAGTGAAGGAGAGGGCAGAACCTACGAGCAGTACTTC.

The chain combines TRBV4-3 with TRBJ1-1; D unresolved. The CDR3 has 14 amino acids. In germline, CDR1 is LGHNA, CDR2 YSLEER. V was pared by 0 bases and J by 1 base, with 6 bases between. The CDR3 nucleotides are TGCGCCAGCAGCCAAGAGCGGCAGAACACTGAAGCTTTCTTT. This translates into CASSQERQNTEAFF.

The chain employs TRBV27 and TRBJ2-7; TRBD2 aligns across 11 bases. The CDR3 runs 15 residues. Germline values: CDR1 MNHEY, CDR2 SMNVEV (reference sequence). The trim removed 4 bases at V and 3 bases at J, leaving 5 bases unmatched. In nucleotides, the CDR3 is TGTGCCAGCAGTTGGGGGACTAGCGGTTTCTACGAGCAGTACTTC. Translated, it gives CASSWGTSGFYEQYF.

The chain couples TRBV27 to TRBJ1-5; D is ambiguous. The CDR3 extends over 14 amino acids. From germline, CDR1 is MNHEY and CDR2 SMNVEV (reference sequence). Trimming cost V 3 bases and J 0 bases, with 6 bases left between them. CDR3 amino acids: CASSLRDSNQPQHF. In DNA, the CDR3 is TGTGCCAGCAGTTTGAGGGATAGCAATCAGCCCCAGCATTTT.